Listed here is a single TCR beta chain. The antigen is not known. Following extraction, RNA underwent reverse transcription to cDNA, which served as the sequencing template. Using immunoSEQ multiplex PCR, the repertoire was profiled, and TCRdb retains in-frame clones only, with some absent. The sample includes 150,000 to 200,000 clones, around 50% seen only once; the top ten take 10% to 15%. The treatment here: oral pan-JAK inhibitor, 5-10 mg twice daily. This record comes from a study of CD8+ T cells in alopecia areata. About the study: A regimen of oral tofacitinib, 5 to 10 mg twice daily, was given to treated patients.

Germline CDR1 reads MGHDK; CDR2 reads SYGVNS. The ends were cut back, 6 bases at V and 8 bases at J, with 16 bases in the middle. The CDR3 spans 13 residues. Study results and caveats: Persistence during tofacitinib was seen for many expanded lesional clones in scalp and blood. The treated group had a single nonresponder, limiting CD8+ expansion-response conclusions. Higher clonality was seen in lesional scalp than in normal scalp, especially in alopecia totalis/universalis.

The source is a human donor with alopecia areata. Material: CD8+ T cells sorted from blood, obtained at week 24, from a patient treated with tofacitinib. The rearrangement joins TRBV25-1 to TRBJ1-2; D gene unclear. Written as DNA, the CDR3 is TGTGCCAGCAGGAGGGCACCCATCTGGGGCTACACCTTC. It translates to CASRRAPIWGYTF.